The entry below gives a single TCR beta chain sequence along with its context. CDR1 is DFQATT, CDR2 SNEGSKA, per germline (reference sequence). This CDR3 comprises 13 residues. The germline V and J ends were trimmed by 6 bases and 9 bases, with 18 bases remaining between them. In TCRdb, the 5' RACE reads were re-called with MiXCR into one record per CDR3 protein. This table holds around 8,000 distinct CDR3 sequences, roughly 36% found once. The TCR was taken from a female donor with breast cancer. Sequenced sample: tumor-infiltrating memory CD4+ T cells sorted from the breast tumor. Sample subset: memory CD4+ T cells, CD4+CD45RO+CD25-. The chain combines TRBV20-1 with TRBJ2-1; D possibly corresponds to TRBD1 (5 bases). Here the CDR3 DNA reads TGCAGTGCCGTCGCCGACAGTAACACTGAGCAGTTCTTC. It encodes CSAVADSNTEQFF.